What follows are 27 T cell receptor beta chains derived from one specimen sequenced in a study of beta chain features in type 1 diabetes. Study results and limitations: Shorter TCRB CDR3s, moderately but significantly so, were found in Type 1 diabetes patients in all four CD4+ subsets.

What these receptors recognize is not known. Every isolated RNA sample was fully reverse transcribed, so sequencing captured expressed TCRB transcripts. Clones were sequenced by immunoSEQ multiplex PCR, and TCRdb holds only the in-frame ones, with some missing. The sample records more than 300,000 clones, around a tenth being singletons. Sequenced material: central memory CD4+ T cells from blood. These receptors all come from a man aged 30 to 45 with type 1 diabetes.

J is TRBJ1-1 and V is TRBV30, with a tentative D call TRBD1 (6 bases). Trimming removed 3 bases from V and 5 bases from J, with 13 bases in between. This CDR3 has 13 amino acids. CDR1 is GTSNPN and CDR2 is SVGIG in the germline V gene (reference sequence). The CDR3 nucleotides are TGTGCCTGGAGGGCGGGGGCGATAACTGAAGCTTTCTTT. Residues: CAWRAGAITEAFF.

The chain carries TRBV5-4 and TRBJ2-3; D is ambiguous. CDR3 length equals 12 residues. V lost 4 bases to trimming and J lost 6 bases, with 9 bases between them. CDR1 and CDR2 from the germline V gene are SGHNT and YYREEE (reference sequence). In DNA, the CDR3 is TGTGCCAGCAGCCCCGGCTCCGATACGCAGTATTTT. This gives the protein CASSPGSDTQYF. Filled out from reference TRBV5-4 and TRBJ2-3, the complete variable domain reads ETGVTQSPTHLIKTRGQQVTLRCSSQSGHNTVSWYQQALGQGPQFIFQYYREEENGRGNFPPRFSGLQFPNYSSELNVNALELDDSALYLCASSPGSDTQYFGPGTRLTVL.

In nucleotides, the CDR3 is TGTGCCAGCACCTCGTTAGCGGGAGAGACCCAGTACTTC. Residues: CASTSLAGETQYF. The chain recombines TRBV2 with TRBJ2-5; TRBD2 matches at 7 bases. The CDR3 has 13 amino acids. The trim removed 7 bases at V and 4 bases at J, leaving 6 bases unmatched. Germline CDR1 reads SNHLY; CDR2 reads FYNNEI.

The V gene is TRBV28, the J gene TRBJ2-5; D gene ambiguous. The CDR3 has 13 residues. CDR1 is MDHEN, CDR2 SYDVKM, per germline. The V end was cut by 4 bases, the J end by 4 bases, with 10 bases between. CDR3 region: CASSSPNRETQYF. The CDR3 bases are TGTGCCAGCAGTTCGCCCAACAGAGAGACCCAGTACTTC.

This clone appeared a few times. V and J are TRBV28 and TRBJ2-3; perhaps TRBD1 as D (6 bases). The V end lost 4 bases, the J end lost 3 bases, and 26 bases lay between the germline ends. CDR1 is MDHEN, CDR2 SYDVKM, per germline. The CDR3 consists of 19 residues. In DNA, the CDR3 is TGTGCCAGCAGTTCCGGCCGATCTACAGGGAAGACAGCGACAGATACGCAGTATTTT. Its protein product is CASSSGRSTGKTATDTQYF. The full variable domain, its missing parts supplied by reference TRBV28 and TRBJ2-3, is DVKVTQSSRYLVKRTGEKVFLECVQDMDHENMFWYRQDPGLGLRLIYFSYDVKMKEKGDIPEGYSVSREKKERFSLILESASTNQTSMYLCASSSGRSTGKTATDTQYFGPGTRLTVL.

This clone has a handful of counts. V and J are TRBV10-3 and TRBJ2-6; D is perhaps TRBD2 (6 bases). CDR3 length: 15 residues. V lost 6 bases, J lost 0 bases, and 9 bases lay in between. Germline loops: CDR1 ENHRY, CDR2 SYGVKD. Here the CDR3 DNA reads TGTGCCATCAGCACGGGGGACTCTGGGGCCAACGTCCTGACTTTC. It codes for CAISTGDSGANVLTF.

The genes are TRBV21-1 and TRBJ1-2; the table calls TRBD1, which could not be checked here. TRBV21-1 counts as a pseudogene. This CDR3 region has 16 residues. CDR3 DNA: TGTGCCAGCAGCTCCACCCGCCGGGACAGGGGAGTCGGCTACACCTTC. Its protein is CASSSTRRDRGVGYTF.

The chain uses TRBV2 and TRBJ2-3; possibly TRBD1 for D (5 bases). The CDR3 consists of 16 residues. Per the germline V gene, CDR1 is SNHLY and CDR2 is FYNNEI. Trimming pared 3 bases from V and 2 bases from J, leaving 15 bases between. The CDR3 coding sequence is TGTGCCAGCAGTGATAGACAGATGGGCCTCACAGATACGCAGTATTTT. The encoded protein is CASSDRQMGLTDTQYF.

This sequence joins TRBV9 and TRBJ2-5, with TRBD2 matching 8 bases. The germline gives CDR1 SGDLS, CDR2 YYNGEE. The CDR3 has 15 amino acids. V lost 0 bases, J lost 2 bases, and 3 bases stayed unmatched. The CDR3 spells CASSVDGTRQETQYF. In nucleotides, the CDR3 is TGTGCCAGCAGCGTAGACGGGACTAGGCAAGAGACCCAGTACTTC.

V usage is TRBV5-1 and J usage is TRBJ1-1, with D perhaps TRBD1 (6 bases). The V end was cut by 2 bases, the J end by 7 bases, with 12 bases between. CDR3 length equals 13 residues. Germline loops: CDR1 SGHRS, CDR2 YFSETQ. CDR3 region: CASSLEQGIEAFF. CDR3 coding DNA: TGCGCCAGCAGCTTAGAACAGGGAATTGAAGCTTTCTTT.

V is TRBV2 and J is TRBJ1-6, with TRBD1 matching 11 bases. The CDR3 runs to 15 residues. Germline values: CDR1 SNHLY, CDR2 FYNNEI. With V trimmed by 6 bases and J by 6 bases, 4 bases remained unmatched. The CDR3 sequence: CASSGTGGGNSPLHF. In DNA, the CDR3 is TGTGCCAGCAGCGGGACAGGGGGTGGTAATTCACCCCTCCACTTT.

The chain links TRBV28 to TRBJ1-1, with D unresolved. The length of the CDR3 is 12 residues. V was pared by 6 bases and J by 1 base, with 6 bases between. The germline CDR1 and CDR2 sequences are MDHEN and SYDVKM. The CDR3 bases are TGTGCCAGCAGAAACAGGAACACTGAAGCTTTCTTT. Protein sequence: CASRNRNTEAFF.

In this sample, this clone turned up a few times. The same CDR3 arises from other DNA sequences in this sample as well. V and J are TRBV10-3 and TRBJ1-1; 10 positions match TRBD1. Germline trimming cut 7 bases from V and 1 base from J; bases unmatched to any gene: 3. Germline V CDR1 and CDR2: ENHRY, SYGVKD. The CDR3 has 14 amino acids. The CDR3 sequence: CAIMGDRGNTEAFF. CDR3 bases: TGTGCCATCATGGGGGACAGGGGGAACACTGAAGCTTTCTTT.

The J gene is TRBJ2-1, the V gene TRBV5-1; 7 bases match TRBD2. J was trimmed by 5 bases and V by 0 bases; bases with no gene match: 8. Germline values: CDR1 SGHRS, CDR2 YFSETQ. The CDR3 is 16 amino acids. The CDR3 loop is CASSLGGTNAHNEQFF. In DNA, the CDR3 is TGCGCCAGCAGCTTGGGCGGGACTAACGCCCACAATGAGCAGTTCTTC.

There are many counts of this clone. The rearrangement joins TRBV28 to TRBJ2-1; TRBD2 aligns across 13 bases. The CDR3 extends over 15 amino acids. J gave up 4 bases and V 7 bases, and 4 bases lay outside the gene matches. The germline V gene has CDR1 MDHEN and CDR2 SYDVKM. Here the CDR3 DNA reads TGTGCCAGCATTTCACTAGCGGGAGGGTACAATGAGCAGTTCTTC. Amino acid sequence: CASISLAGGYNEQFF.

The gene calls are TRBV19 and TRBJ2-3, with D perhaps given as TRBD1 or TRBD2 (5 bases each). Germline CDR1 is LNHDA and CDR2 is SQIVND (reference sequence). This CDR3 comprises 15 residues. Trimming left V 5 bases short and J 3 bases short, with 15 bases between. This chain's CDR3 is CASSLPGRGTDTQYF. CDR3 DNA: TGTGCCAGTAGTCTCCCAGGGAGAGGGACAGATACGCAGTATTTT.

In regard to this clone: One end of the junction varies from germline; a read error may be responsible. This specimen includes other DNA sequences encoding the same CDR3. V gene TRBV11-2 combines with J gene TRBJ2-1; no clear D gene. There are 16 residues in the CDR3. From germline, CDR1 is SGHAT and CDR2 FQNNGV. In DNA form, the CDR3 reads TGCGCCAGCAGCCAAGATCGCGGATGGGGTGGGAATGAGCAGTTCTTC. It codes for CASSQDRGWGGNEQFF.

The V gene is TRBV5-1, the J gene TRBJ1-1; D is possibly TRBD1 (5 bases). Germline CDR1 is SGHRS and CDR2 is YFSETQ. The V end lost 0 bases, the J end lost 2 bases, and 8 bases lay between the germline ends. This CDR3 is 14 amino acids long. CDR3 DNA: TGCGCCAGCAGCTTGGGGGGCGGTAACACTGAAGCTTTCTTT. Amino acid sequence: CASSLGGGNTEAFF.

V gene TRBV6-6 combines with J gene TRBJ2-7; TRBD2 is a possible D gene (5 bases). The V gene's germline CDR1 is MNHNY and CDR2 SVGAGI (reference sequence). The CDR3 runs 14 residues. Trimming took 2 bases from V and 3 from J, leaving 11 bases between them. The CDR3 sequence: CASSYAAGRYEQYF. CDR3 DNA sequence: TGTGCCAGCAGTTACGCGGCGGGCCGCTACGAGCAGTACTTC.

The CDR3 DNA follows: TGTGCCACCAGCAGAAAGAAGACAGGGGCAGGAGAGACCCAGTACTTC. This gives the protein CATSRKKTGAGETQYF. This chain links TRBV15 with TRBJ2-5; 8 nucleotides match TRBD1. CDR3 length equals 16 residues. Germline lookup yields CDR1 LNHNV and CDR2 YYDKDF (reference sequence). Trimming at V came to 2 bases and at J to 4 bases, leaving 9 bases not matched to a gene.

This chain links TRBV7-9 with TRBJ2-7; possibly TRBD2 for D (6 bases). Germline CDR1 and CDR2: SEHNR and FQNEAQ (reference sequence). The CDR3 covers 14 residues. The V and J ends lost 5 bases and 7 bases respectively, with 18 bases between them. CDR3 sequence: CASSHGRELSEQYF. The CDR3 DNA reads as TGTGCCAGCAGCCACGGACGGGAGTTATCGGAGCAGTACTTC.

This clone was seen only a few times. The chain is built from TRBV6-5 and TRBJ2-2, with D unresolved. CDR1 is MNHEY, CDR2 SVGAGI, per germline. Trimming cost V 0 bases and J 4 bases, with 9 bases left between them. The CDR3 runs 15 residues. CDR3 DNA: TGTGCCAGCAGTTACTCAAGCGTCACCACCGGGGAGCTGTTTTTT. Translating gives CASSYSSVTTGELFF.

This clone has a handful of counts. The junction and the germline gene differ at one end; a read error may be behind it. V gene TRBV7-7 combines with J gene TRBJ1-3; no reliable D call. The CDR3 contains 13 residues. Germline CDR1 and CDR2: SSHAT and FNYEAQ (reference sequence). CDR3 sequence reads: CASSPSSGNTIYF. CDR3 nucleotide sequence: TGTGCTAGCAGCCCATCCAGCGGAAACACCATATATTTT.

J is TRBJ2-7 and V is TRBV30; 7 bases match TRBD2. Looked up from germline, CDR1 is GTSNPN and CDR2 is SVGIG (reference sequence). The CDR3 consists of 14 residues. V lost 3 bases, J lost 6 bases, and 11 bases stayed unmatched. CDR3: CAWSPGLGVGEQYF. CDR3 in DNA: TGTGCCTGGAGCCCAGGACTAGGAGTCGGCGAGCAGTACTTC.

This chain uses TRBV6-1 with TRBJ2-7; 10 nucleotides match TRBD2. This CDR3 is 15 amino acids long. Trimming cost V 6 bases and J 2 bases; bases outside gene matches: 7. CDR1 and CDR2 from the germline V gene are MNHNS and SASEGT. CDR3 protein: CASRRTSGPTYEQYF. CDR3 DNA sequence: TGTGCCAGCAGGCGGACTAGCGGCCCGACCTACGAGCAGTACTTC.

This clone was seen many times. The rearrangement joins TRBV6-5 to TRBJ1-3; D unclear. The CDR3 spans 15 residues. Germline CDR1 MNHEY, CDR2 SVGAGI. V lost 7 bases and J lost 0, with 13 bases in between. The CDR3 reads CASKAPGYSGNTIYF. The DNA for the CDR3 is TGTGCCAGCAAAGCTCCAGGATACTCTGGAAACACCATATATTTT.

As DNA, the CDR3 is TGTGCCAGCAGCCGCGGGAGTCTCACCGGGGAGCTGTTTTTT. Protein product: CASSRGSLTGELFF. The genes are TRBV7-2 and TRBJ2-2; 7 positions match TRBD2. Losses at the gene ends were 5 bases for V and 4 bases for J; bases not matched to a gene: 4. This CDR3 is 14 amino acids long. Germline CDR1 SGHTA, CDR2 FQGNSA.